What follows are 10 T cell receptor beta chains derived from one specimen sequenced in a study of shared clonotypes between healthy human individuals. Sequenced by immunoSEQ multiplex PCR; TCRdb stores in-frame clones only, minus some. The table includes 980,000 or so clones, over 75% detected once. The source material was memory CD4+ T cells sorted from blood. As for subset: CD45RA-negative fraction. These receptors were obtained from a man aged 18 to 29 in good health.

CDR3 nucleotides: TGTGCCAGCAGGGCCTTTGGCAGTAAAGAGACCCAGTACTTC. The encoded protein is CASRAFGSKETQYF. The genes are TRBV7-8 and TRBJ2-5; no definite D call. V gave up 6 bases and J gave up 3 bases, with 14 bases separating them. The CDR3 is made up of 14 amino acids. CDR1 is SGHVS and CDR2 is FQNEAQ in the germline V gene.

The genes are TRBV11-2 and TRBJ1-1; D may be TRBD1 (5 bases). Trimming pared 8 bases from V and 0 bases from J, leaving 10 bases between. Per germline, CDR1 SGHAT and CDR2 FQNNGV. The CDR3 totals 13 residues. The CDR3 spells CASGDPLNTEAFF. The DNA of the CDR3 is TGTGCCAGCGGGGACCCTTTGAACACTGAAGCTTTCTTT.

The chain recombines TRBV25-1 with TRBJ2-3; D is unclear. V dropped 3 bases and J dropped 4 bases, with 8 bases sitting between them. The CDR3 is 13 amino acids. The V gene's germline CDR1 is MGHDK and CDR2 SYGVNS. This chain's CDR3 is CASSDGYSDTQYF. The DNA of the CDR3 is TGTGCCAGCAGTGATGGTTACTCAGATACGCAGTATTTT.

The chain combines TRBV10-1 with TRBJ2-3; D possibly corresponds to TRBD1 (6 bases). The CDR3 runs 17 residues. Trimming left V 0 bases short and J 2 bases short, with 15 bases between. CDR1 and CDR2 (germline): WNHNN, SYGVQD (reference sequence). The CDR3 loop is CASSESYAGVATDTQYF. CDR3 sequence (DNA): TGCGCCAGCAGTGAGTCTTATGCAGGGGTGGCCACAGATACGCAGTATTTT.

V is TRBV7-2 and J is TRBJ2-7, with 15 bases fitting TRBD2. This CDR3 spans 16 amino acids. Germline lookup yields CDR1 SGHTA and CDR2 FQGNSA. With 5 bases clipped from V and 5 bases from J, the junction kept 7 bases outside the gene matches. CDR3 nucleotide sequence: TGTGCCAGCAGCCCTGGACTAGCGGGAGGGCTCGACGAGCAGTACTTC. It encodes CASSPGLAGGLDEQYF.

The genes are TRBV4-2 and TRBJ1-1; D is ambiguous. Germline V gene data show CDR1 as LGHNA and CDR2 as YNFKEQ. This CDR3 contains 15 residues. V gave up 0 bases and J gave up 1 base, with 9 bases separating them. The CDR3 DNA follows: TGTGCCAGCAGCCAAGATCGGCAGCGGAACACTGAAGCTTTCTTT. This sequence encodes CASSQDRQRNTEAFF.

DNA of the CDR3: TGTGCCAGCTCACCACCTCTTTCCCCGAACACCGGGGAGCTGTTTTTT. Translating it yields CASSPPLSPNTGELFF. The V call is TRBV18, the J call TRBJ2-2, with no clear D. Germline V lookup: CDR1 KGHSH, CDR2 LQKENI. The CDR3 runs 16 residues. V dropped 0 bases and J dropped 0 bases, with 8 bases sitting between them.

This clone was counted a few times. The rearrangement links TRBV5-1 to TRBJ1-1; weak D call: TRBD1 (5 bases). Trimming took 4 bases from V and 11 from J, leaving 24 bases between them. This CDR3 is 15 amino acids long. CDR1 SGHRS and CDR2 YFSETQ come from the germline V gene. CDR3 DNA: TGCGCCAGCAGCCCGGGGGTCGCCGGAGACAGTGGGGCTTTCTTT. Translated: CASSPGVAGDSGAFF.

This clone was observed at least ten times. Different DNA sequences within this sample yield the same CDR3. The chain combines TRBV15 with TRBJ2-7; 10 bases agree with TRBD2. V shed 1 base and J 2 bases; nucleotides not matched to a gene: 2. The germline V gene encodes CDR1 LNHNV and CDR2 YYDKDF (reference sequence). This CDR3 has 15 residues. The CDR3 reads CATSRGGLAAYEQYF. CDR3 coding DNA: TGTGCCACCAGCAGAGGAGGACTAGCGGCCTACGAGCAGTACTTC.

About this clone: One junction end does not reproduce the germline sequence, and a read error may be involved. The genes are TRBV7-2 and TRBJ2-5; D is perhaps TRBD1 (6 bases). Germline V CDR1 and CDR2: SGHTA, FQGNSA. The CDR3 has 11 residues. The CDR3 sequence: CASSPRDMVHF. The CDR3 DNA sequence: TGTGCCAGCAGCCCCCGGGACATGGTTCACTTC.